This is a list of T cell receptor beta chains from one sample in a study of cytomegalovirus exposure and HLA in healthy donors. This table comes from immunoSEQ multiplex PCR, and its TCRdb copy is limited to in-frame clones, with some not included. Here the sample spans more than 120,000 clones, approximately 80% being singletons. The sample taken for sequencing was PBMCs. The receptors here all came from a woman between 35 and 50 years old in good health and CMV-seropositive. Both conserved end residues are part of each CDR3. A D gene is named only where the DNA matches it firmly. For some rows the clone size is stated as once, few or many, or as a class when expanded; others skip it.

D	size	V	J	DNA	CDR3
TRBD1	.	TRBV11-3	TRBJ1-2	TGTGCCAGCAGCTTAGTCGGGACAGGGGGTAACTATGGCTACACCTTC	CASSLVGTGGNYGYTF
.	once	TRBV5-1	TRBJ2-1	TGCGCCAGCAGCCCACGCGAACCGTACAATGAGCAGTTCTTC	CASSPREPYNEQFF
.	.	TRBV28	TRBJ2-3	TGTGCCAGCAGTTACACTCGACAGGGACTCACAGATACGCAGTATTTT	CASSYTRQGLTDTQYF
TRBD2	.	TRBV27	TRBJ2-7	TGTGCCAGCAGTCGCGGGGCCCGGGGCAGCGGGAGCTCCTACGAGCAGTACTTC	CASSRGARGSGSSYEQYF
.	.	TRBV15	TRBJ1-1	TGTGCCACCAGCAGACCCCGTAGCACTGAAGCTTTCTTT	CATSRPRSTEAFF
.	.	TRBV9	TRBJ2-2	TGTGCCAGCAGCGTAGGGGCAGGGGCGGCCGGGGAGCTGTTTTTT	CASSVGAGAAGELFF
TRBD2	once	TRBV5-1	TRBJ2-7	TGCGCCAGCAGCCCTCTAGCGGGAGGGACTCTAACCTACGAGCAGTACTTC	CASSPLAGGTLTYEQYF
.	few	TRBV4-1	TRBJ1-4	TGCGCCAGCAGCCAGAAGGACACAACTAATGAAAAACTGTTTTTT	CASSQKDTTNEKLFF
.	few	TRBV18	TRBJ2-1	TGTGCCAGCTCACCGACAGTGGATGAGCAGTTCTTC	CASSPTVDEQFF
TRBD2	.	TRBV2	TRBJ2-1	TGTGCCAGCAGTGGCCGACTAGCGGGAGTCATTGGTTCCAATGAGCAGTTCTTC	CASSGRLAGVIGSNEQFF
.	.	TRBV7-9	TRBJ2-1	TGTGCCAGCAGCTGGAGGGATCCCTACAATGAGCAGTTCTTC	CASSWRDPYNEQFF
TRBD1	once	TRBV5-4	TRBJ1-5	TGTGCCAGCAGCTTGACCGGGACAGGGGATCAGCCCCAGCATTTT	CASSLTGTGDQPQHF
.	.	TRBV10-3	TRBJ2-7	TGTGCCGGAGCCGACAGGCGATCCGAGCAGTACTTC	CAGADRRSEQYF
.	.	TRBV5-1	TRBJ2-2	TGCGCCAGCAGCCCTAGCTTAGGGACCGGGGAGCTGTTTTTT	CASSPSLGTGELFF
.	many	TRBV7-9	TRBJ2-2	TGTGCCAGCAGCCCCTATTCCGGGGAGCTGTTTTTT	CASSPYSGELFF
.	.	TRBV28	TRBJ2-7	TGTGCCAGCAGTTCACAGGGACTACTGCCCAAGGAGCAGTACTTC	CASSSQGLLPKEQYF
TRBD2	.	TRBV6-1	TRBJ2-1	TGTGCCAGCACCCCGGGACTAGCGGGGACTAGAGAGCAGTTCTTC	CASTPGLAGTREQFF
.	.	TRBV5-5	TRBJ1-3	TGTGCCAGCAGCGGCGGGACTGTCTCTGGAAACACCATATATTTT	CASSGGTVSGNTIYF
TRBD1	.	TRBV5-1	TRBJ2-5	TGCGCCAGCAGCAAGTCCGGGACAGGGGTCGAGACCCAGTACTTC	CASSKSGTGVETQYF
.	.	TRBV6-4	TRBJ2-3	TGTGCCAGCAGACCTCAGGGACTTACCACAGATACGCAGTATTTT	CASRPQGLTTDTQYF
TRBD2	.	TRBV7-6	TRBJ2-1	TGTGCCAGCAGCGCTACGGGACTACTCCTATCCTACAATGAGCAGTTCTTC	CASSATGLLLSYNEQFF
TRBD2	once	TRBV6-4	TRBJ2-1	TGTGCCAGCACGGGGGGAGGGCAAGTCAATGAGCAGTTCTTC	CASTGGGQVNEQFF
TRBD1	.	TRBV7-9	TRBJ2-1	TGTGCCAGCAGCTCCCCCGCAGGGGGCGCGGTCAACAATGAGCAGTTCTTC	CASSSPAGGAVNNEQFF
TRBD1	few	TRBV11-2	TRBJ1-6	TGTGCCAGCAGCTTAGACTGGACAGGGAGTAATTCACCCCTCCACTTT	CASSLDWTGSNSPLHF
TRBD1	.	TRBV18	TRBJ1-2	TGTGCCAGCTCACCACGGACAGGGGAGGGCTATGGCTACACCTTC	CASSPRTGEGYGYTF
TRBD2	few	TRBV27	TRBJ2-1	TGTGCCAGCAGCCCTGGGGGGACTAGCCCGGAAAATGAGCAGTTCTTC	CASSPGGTSPENEQFF
.	.	TRBV14	TRBJ1-2	TGTGCCAGCAGTCGAAGACCGGGGAACTATGGCTACACCTTC	CASSRRPGNYGYTF
.	once	TRBV19	TRBJ1-2	TGTGCCAGTAGGGCACAGCTCTATGGCTACACCTTC	CASRAQLYGYTF
.	few	TRBV10-3	TRBJ2-1	TGTGCCATCAATGGCCTTTACAATGAGCAGTTCTTC	CAINGLYNEQFF
.	.	TRBV28	TRBJ2-5	TGTGCCAGCACTTCCTCGGACAGACCTACCCGCCAAGAGACCCAGTACTTC	CASTSSDRPTRQETQYF
TRBD1	.	TRBV14	TRBJ2-6	TGTGCCAGCACCTTCCTAGGGACAGGGGGGAGCTCTGGGGCCAACGTCCTGACTTTC	CASTFLGTGGSSGANVLTF
TRBD2	.	TRBV10-3	TRBJ2-1	TGTGCCATCAGGGGACTAGCTCAGGGCAATGAGCAGTTCTTC	CAIRGLAQGNEQFF
.	many	TRBV5-4	TRBJ1-2	TGTGCCAGCAGCTTTTGGGGGGGAAGCTATGGCTACACCTTC	CASSFWGGSYGYTF
.	few	TRBV11-2	TRBJ1-5	TGTGCCAGCAGCCCGGGGTATAGCAATCAGCCCCAGCATTTT	CASSPGYSNQPQHF
.	.	TRBV10-3	TRBJ1-5	TGTGCCATCAGTGACTCTTATCGAGGTGTTCAGCCCCAGCATTTT	CAISDSYRGVQPQHF
.	few	TRBV6-1	TRBJ1-1	TGTGCCAGCAGGGATGGACAGCAGAACACTGAAGCTTTCTTT	CASRDGQQNTEAFF
TRBD1	.	TRBV6-5	TRBJ2-1	TGTGCCAGCAGGGCGACAGGGGGCAATGAGCAGTTCTTC	CASRATGGNEQFF
.	.	TRBV25-1	TRBJ1-2	TGTGCCAGCAGCGAAGGGGGGGCAGCTAACTATGGCTACACCTTC	CASSEGGAANYGYTF
TRBD1	.	TRBV6-5	TRBJ2-7	TGTGCCAGCAGTTACTCGACGGGACAGGGTAGCTACGAGCAGTACTTC	CASSYSTGQGSYEQYF
.	few	TRBV7-9	TRBJ2-5	TGTGCCAGCAGCGATATCGACAAGGTGGGAGAGACCCAGTACTTC	CASSDIDKVGETQYF
TRBD2	.	TRBV28	TRBJ2-5	TGTGCCAGCAGTTCTCCCGGGAGGGCTGCTGGGGAGACCCAGTACTTC	CASSSPGRAAGETQYF
.	.	TRBV5-1	TRBJ2-5	TGCGCCAGCAGCTTGGGTACAGCCAAAGAGACCCAGTACTTC	CASSLGTAKETQYF
.	.	TRBV5-1	TRBJ1-1	TGCGCCAGCAGCTTAGAGGGTTGGAACACTGAAGCTTTCTTT	CASSLEGWNTEAFF
TRBD1	once	TRBV5-1	TRBJ1-6	TGCGCCAGCAGCTTGTACCCCCCGGATGTGAGGACAGGTTATAATTCACCCCTCCACTTT	CASSLYPPDVRTGYNSPLHF
TRBD2	.	TRBV4-1	TRBJ2-3	TGCGCCAGCAGCCAAGTAGGGACTAGCGGGAGTGGGTGGGATACGCAGTATTTT	CASSQVGTSGSGWDTQYF
TRBD1	.	TRBV19	TRBJ2-5	TGTGCCAGTAGCCAGGGACAGGAGCCAATGGGGACCCAGTACTTC	CASSQGQEPMGTQYF
.	.	TRBV7-2	TRBJ2-1	TGTGCCAGCAGCCCCCCCGGGGGCTACAATGAGCAGTTCTTC	CASSPPGGYNEQFF
.	.	TRBV5-8	TRBJ2-1	TGTGCCAGCAGCATCGGAGACCGATCCTACAATGAGCAGTTCTTC	CASSIGDRSYNEQFF